A selection of T cell receptor beta chains follows, all from one sample in a study of blood T cell repertoires in COVID-19. Sequencing used immunoSEQ multiplex PCR; TCRdb keeps in-frame clones, though not all of them. The sample comprises some 50,000 clones, around 84% of which are singletons, and 7.5% to 8.5% rests with the top ten. What was sequenced was peripheral blood. These TCRs come from a human donor in a cohort sampled during active COVID-19. Each CDR3 is given with its conserved first and last residue. A D gene is named only where the DNA matches it firmly. The size of a clone is reported for some rows only, either as once, few or many, or as a class for expanded clones.

>TRBJ2-1|TRBV7-2|-|-
TGTGCCAGCAGCTTTCTGGGTAACGGGAGCCCCGGGAATGAGCAGTTCTTC
CASSFLGNGSPGNEQFF
>TRBJ2-6|TRBV2|-|-
TGTGCCAGCGAGTTTTACTCGACTGGGGCCAACGTCCTGACTTTC
CASEFYSTGANVLTF
>TRBJ2-1|TRBV9|TRBD2|-
TGTGCCAGCAGCCCCCTTCTAGCGGGAGTTAACAATGAGCAGTTCTTC
CASSPLLAGVNNEQFF
>TRBJ1-6|TRBV28|TRBD1|-
TGTGCCAGCAGGAACAGGGGAACCAGCTATAATTCACCCCTCCACTTT
CASRNRGTSYNSPLHF
>TRBJ2-1|TRBV6-1|TRBD1|once
TGTGCCAGCAGTGCCCAGGGGGGACAGGGGGGACTCAATGAGCAGTTCTTC
CASSAQGGQGGLNEQFF
>TRBJ1-1|TRBV5-1|-|-
TGCGCCAGCAGCTTGGTAGGAGCGAACACTGAAGCTTTCTTT
CASSLVGANTEAFF
>TRBJ2-1|TRBV28|TRBD2|-
TGTGCCAGCACCGGACTAGACTCTGAGCAGTTCTTC
CASTGLDSEQFF
>TRBJ2-1|TRBV30|TRBD2|few
TGTGCCTGGAGGGTTAGCGGGAGGGGCGATGAGCAGTTCTTC
CAWRVSGRGDEQFF
>TRBJ2-2|TRBV18|TRBD1|once
TGTGCCAGCTCATCACAGGGGCGTGGCACCGGGGAGCTGTTTTTT
CASSSQGRGTGELFF
>TRBJ2-6|TRBV7-6|TRBD1|-
TGTGCCAGCAGCTCCCTACAGGGGTCTGGGGCCAACGTCCTGACTTTC
CASSSLQGSGANVLTF
>TRBJ2-7|TRBV5-8|TRBD1|-
TGTGCCAGCAGCGTGGGACAGAATTTCTACGAGCAGTACTTC
CASSVGQNFYEQYF
>TRBJ2-2|TRBV11-3|-|once
TGTGCCAGCAGCTTCCGCGGCGGGAACACCGGGGAGCTGTTTTTT
CASSFRGGNTGELFF
>TRBJ2-1|TRBV2|TRBD1|-
TGTGCCACCCAGGGGGCGAACTGGGGGAATGAGCAGTTCTTC
CATQGANWGNEQFF
>TRBJ2-7|TRBV2|TRBD1|-
TGTGCCAGCAGTGAGGGGTCCAGGGGGAAGTATCCCTCCTACGAGCAGTACTTC
CASSEGSRGKYPSYEQYF
>TRBJ1-5|TRBV7-8|TRBD1|-
TGTGCCAGCAGGTCCGGGACAGACAAAAATCAGCCCCAGCATTTT
CASRSGTDKNQPQHF